The T cell receptor beta chain described here comes from a study of cytomegalovirus exposure and HLA in healthy donors. Comments on this clone: Its antigen is unknown.

The PCR ran on 60 Vbeta and 13 Jbeta primers. Data came from immunoSEQ multiplex PCR; TCRdb stores just in-frame clones and leaves some out. In the table there are some 150,000 clones, over 80% of which are singletons. General study points: Across all donors, roughly uniform sequencing depth was an assumption of the presence/absence analyses. Later analysis identified a missense DCLRE1C variant that was linked to TCR beta V- and J-gene trimming. Follow-up analysis seemed to connect common viral pathogens with several of the most significant clusters identified. In vitro confirmation showed three CMV-associated chains to be CMV antigen specific.

The junction had 8 bases not matched to a gene; V was cut back by 6 bases and J by 8 bases. CDR1 and CDR2 (germline): ENHRY, SYGVKD. The CDR3 spans 14 residues. The chain couples TRBV10-3 to TRBJ1-3, with 9 bases fitting TRBD1. Specimen: PBMCs. The receptor was derived from a woman aged 45-65 years in good health and CMV-seropositive. CDR3 sequence reads: CAIRQRDRVDTIYF. CDR3 sequence (DNA): TGTGCCATCAGGCAACGGGACAGGGTTGACACCATATATTTT.